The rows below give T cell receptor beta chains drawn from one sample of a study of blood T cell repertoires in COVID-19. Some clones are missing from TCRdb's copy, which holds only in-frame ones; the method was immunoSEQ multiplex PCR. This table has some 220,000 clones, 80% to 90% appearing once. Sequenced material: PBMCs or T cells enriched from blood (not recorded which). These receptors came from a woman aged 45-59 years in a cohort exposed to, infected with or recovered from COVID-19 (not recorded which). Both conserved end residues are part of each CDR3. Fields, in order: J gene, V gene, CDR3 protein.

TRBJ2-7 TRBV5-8 CASSVTGGAIYEQYF
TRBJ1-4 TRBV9 CASSLYGTGDEKLFF
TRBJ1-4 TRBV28 CASSSSQGATVGKLFF
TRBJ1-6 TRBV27 CASSLQTTGANSPLHF
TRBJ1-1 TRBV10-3 CAISLRLDTEAFF
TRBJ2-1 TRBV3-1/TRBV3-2 CASSQSLAGEQFF
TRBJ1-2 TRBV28 CASSPDLGAYGYTF
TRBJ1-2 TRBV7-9 CASSLGQGYGYTF
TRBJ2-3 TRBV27 CASRVNRVSPHTDTQYF
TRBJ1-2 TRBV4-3 CASSSRRAGTVDGYTF
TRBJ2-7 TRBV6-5 CASSYDGVNEQYF
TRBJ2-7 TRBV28 CASTLFPGQGHYEQYF
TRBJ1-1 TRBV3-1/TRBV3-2 CASSQVSGSEAFF
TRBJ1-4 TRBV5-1 CASSPTATNEKLFF
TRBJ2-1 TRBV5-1 CASSLVAGPSYNEQFF
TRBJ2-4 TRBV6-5 CASSTNNRDNIQYF
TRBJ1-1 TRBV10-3 CAISERDSTEAFF
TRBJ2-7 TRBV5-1 CASSFGTVGLGEQYF
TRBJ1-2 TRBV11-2 CASSSYRGLNYGYTF
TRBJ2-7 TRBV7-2 CASSLGVGGNAYEQYF
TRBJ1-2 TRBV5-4 CASSFRSGAMANYGYTF
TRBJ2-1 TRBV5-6 CASSFAGGTYNEQFF
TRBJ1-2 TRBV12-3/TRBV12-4 CASTPGSGGYTF
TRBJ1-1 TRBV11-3 CASSLGQYTEAFF
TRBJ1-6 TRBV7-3 CASSLNTGDTSPLHF
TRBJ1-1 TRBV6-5 CASSWGDRGDTEAFF
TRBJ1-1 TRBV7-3 CASSSNRNTEAFF
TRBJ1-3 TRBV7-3 CASSARQADTIYF
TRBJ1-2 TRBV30 CAWIYWDRGPTGYTF
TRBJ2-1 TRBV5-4 CATYAGGSSSYNEQFF
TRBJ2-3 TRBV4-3 CASSQDRDYTDTQYF
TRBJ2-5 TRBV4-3 CASSQEGGGVIPRETQYF
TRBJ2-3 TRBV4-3 CASSQDVFQGTDTQYF
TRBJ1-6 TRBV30 CAWRRRQANSPLHF
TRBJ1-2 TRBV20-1 CSASDSRSNYGYTF
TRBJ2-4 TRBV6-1 CASSDMGSSLAKNIQYF
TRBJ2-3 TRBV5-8 CASSPGLAGGPGDTQYF
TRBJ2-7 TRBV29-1 CSVEGSSYEQYF
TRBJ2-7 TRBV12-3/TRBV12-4 CASSPGGREQYF
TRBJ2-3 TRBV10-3 CAISETGTGVTDTQYF
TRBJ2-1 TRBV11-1 CASSLWDRGGRDEQFF
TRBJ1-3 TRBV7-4 CASRYNRGNLSGNTIYF
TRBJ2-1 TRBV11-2 CASSLGTAYNEQFF
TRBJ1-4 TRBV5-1 CASMPLGMNREEKLFF
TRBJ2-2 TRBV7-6 CASSPRQTSGDYAGELFF
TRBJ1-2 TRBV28 CATLSVGSDGYTF
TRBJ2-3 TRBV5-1 CASNGGVFTDTQYF
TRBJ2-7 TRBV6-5 CASSTAGGGAFRF
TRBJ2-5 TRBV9 CASSLRGQETQYF
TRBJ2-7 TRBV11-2 CASSFVRDSKEQYF
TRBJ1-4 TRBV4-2 CASSIQGAGEKLFF
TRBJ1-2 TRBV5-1 CASSLVTGGVYGYTF
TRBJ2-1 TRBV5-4 CASSLATSNEQFF
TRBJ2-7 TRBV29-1 CSVEDPRKADEQYF
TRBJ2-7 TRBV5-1 CASSLVASGGDEQYF
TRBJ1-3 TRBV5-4 CASSLAGTRGPGNTIYF
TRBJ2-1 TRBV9 CASSSRASSYNEQFF
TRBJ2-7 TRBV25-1 CATWTGAKQYF
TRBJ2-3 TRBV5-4 CASSWGLAGGLDTQYF
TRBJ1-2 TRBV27 CASRATGGDGYTF